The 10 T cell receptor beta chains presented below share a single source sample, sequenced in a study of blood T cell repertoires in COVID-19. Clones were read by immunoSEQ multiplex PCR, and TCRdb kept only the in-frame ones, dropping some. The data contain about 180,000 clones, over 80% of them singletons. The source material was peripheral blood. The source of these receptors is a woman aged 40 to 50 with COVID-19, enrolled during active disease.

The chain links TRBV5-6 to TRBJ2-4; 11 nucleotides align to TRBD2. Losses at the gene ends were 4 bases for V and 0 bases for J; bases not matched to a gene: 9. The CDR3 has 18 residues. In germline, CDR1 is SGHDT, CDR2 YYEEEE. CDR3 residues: CASSVGTSGGLAKNIQYF. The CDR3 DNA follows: TGTGCCAGCAGCGTGGGGACTAGCGGAGGCCTAGCCAAAAACATTCAGTACTTC.

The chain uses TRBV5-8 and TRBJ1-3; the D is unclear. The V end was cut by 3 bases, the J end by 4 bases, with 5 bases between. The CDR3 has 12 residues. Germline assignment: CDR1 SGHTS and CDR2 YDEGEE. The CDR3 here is CASSSPGNTIYF. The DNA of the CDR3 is TGTGCCAGCAGCTCCCCGGGAAACACCATATATTTT. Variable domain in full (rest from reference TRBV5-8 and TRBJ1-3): EAGVTQSPTHLIKTRGQQATLRCSPISGHTSVYWYQQALGLGLQFLLWYDEGEERNRGNFPPRFSGRQFPNYSSELNVNALELEDSALYLCASSSPGNTIYFGEGSWLTVV.

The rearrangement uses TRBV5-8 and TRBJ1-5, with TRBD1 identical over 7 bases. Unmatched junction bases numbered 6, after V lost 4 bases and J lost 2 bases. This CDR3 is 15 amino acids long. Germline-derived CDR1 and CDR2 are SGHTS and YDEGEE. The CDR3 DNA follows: TGTGCCAGCAGCCCTCAGGACAGGCGCAATCAGCCCCAGCATTTT. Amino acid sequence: CASSPQDRRNQPQHF.

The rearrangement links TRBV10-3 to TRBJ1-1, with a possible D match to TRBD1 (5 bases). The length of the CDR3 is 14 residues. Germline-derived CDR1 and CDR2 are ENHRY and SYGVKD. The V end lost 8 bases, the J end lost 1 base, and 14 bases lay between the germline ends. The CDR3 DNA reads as TGTGCCATCTTAGGGGCCGGTCAGAACACTGAAGCTTTCTTT. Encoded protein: CAILGAGQNTEAFF.

The CDR3 loop is CASRPPPQGLAVYNEQFF. For the CDR3, the DNA is TGTGCCAGTAGGCCTCCCCCTCAGGGACTAGCGGTCTACAATGAGCAGTTCTTC. The chain links TRBV19 to TRBJ2-1; 11 bases map to TRBD2. The length of the CDR3 is 18 residues. Germline-derived CDR1 and CDR2 are LNHDA and SQIVND (reference sequence). J gave up 3 bases and V 6 bases, and 13 bases lay outside the gene matches.

The CDR3 DNA follows: TGTGCCAGCAGTTCCGGGACAGACGGCTACGAGCAGTACTTC. It translates to CASSSGTDGYEQYF. The V and J genes are TRBV7-9 and TRBJ2-7; 7 bases are shared with TRBD1. Trimming removed 6 bases from V and 3 bases from J; junction bases left unmatched: 8. CDR3 length: 14 amino acids. Germline V gene sequence: CDR1 SEHNR, CDR2 FQNEAQ (reference sequence).

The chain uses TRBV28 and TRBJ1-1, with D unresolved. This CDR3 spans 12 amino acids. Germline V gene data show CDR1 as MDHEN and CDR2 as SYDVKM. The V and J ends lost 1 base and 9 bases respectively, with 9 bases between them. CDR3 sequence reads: CASSLLGEKAFF. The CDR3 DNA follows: TGTGCCAGCAGTTTATTGGGAGAGAAAGCTTTCTTT.

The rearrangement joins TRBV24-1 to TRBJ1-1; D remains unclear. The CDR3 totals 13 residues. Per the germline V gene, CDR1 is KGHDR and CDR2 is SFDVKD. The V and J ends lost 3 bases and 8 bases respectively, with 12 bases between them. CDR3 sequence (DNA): TGTGCCACCAGTGATCCCCTTATGAGGGAAGCTTTCTTT. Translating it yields CATSDPLMREAFF.

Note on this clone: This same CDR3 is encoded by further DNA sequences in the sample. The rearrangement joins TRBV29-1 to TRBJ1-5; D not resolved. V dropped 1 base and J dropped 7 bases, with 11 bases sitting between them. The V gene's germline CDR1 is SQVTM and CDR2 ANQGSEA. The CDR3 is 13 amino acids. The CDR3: CSVEVGEGQPQHF. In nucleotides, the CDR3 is TGCAGCGTTGAAGTTGGGGAGGGACAGCCCCAGCATTTT.

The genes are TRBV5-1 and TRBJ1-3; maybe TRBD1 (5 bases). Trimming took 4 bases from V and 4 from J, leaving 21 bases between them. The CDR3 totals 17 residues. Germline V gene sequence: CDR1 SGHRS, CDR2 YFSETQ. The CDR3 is CASSPRPVSGQGNTIYF. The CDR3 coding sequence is TGCGCCAGCAGCCCCCGACCGGTCTCAGGGCAAGGAAACACCATATATTTT.